A selection of T cell receptor beta chains follows, all from one sample in a study of blood T cell repertoires in COVID-19. The assay was immunoSEQ multiplex PCR, and TCRdb's table has in-frame clones only and misses some. The repertoire consists of approximately 220,000 clones, with roughly four fifths occurring once and the leading ten covering approximately 4.8%. Material for sequencing was PBMCs or T cells enriched from blood (not recorded which). The receptors were gathered from a woman between 45 and 65 years old who had been exposed to COVID-19. Both conserved end residues are part of each CDR3.

>TRBV29-1|TRBJ1-1
CSVEDPRLSAGTGGTEAFF
>TRBV11-2|TRBJ2-7
CASSSLAGLYEQYF
>TRBV29-1|TRBJ2-2
CSVTLAGDTGELFF
>TRBV29-1|TRBJ2-1
CSSRTSGGAREQFF
>TRBV4-3|TRBJ2-6
CASSQDRGAGANVLTF
>TRBV3-1/TRBV3-2|TRBJ1-1
CASSQTGRKAEAFF
>TRBV28|TRBJ2-5
CATRTDQETQYF
>TRBV28|TRBJ1-6
CASSYPTPGQGNSPLHF
>TRBV5-6|TRBJ2-3
CASSDLGTSGGTWTDTQYF
>TRBV29-1|TRBJ2-2
CRGGRGGATGELFF
>TRBV4-1|TRBJ1-6
CASSPTGVLTLHF
>TRBV5-4|TRBJ2-2
CASSLLQGGTGELFF
>TRBV6-2/TRBV6-3|TRBJ2-3
CASSKRGWTSGGEFTDTQYF
>TRBV15|TRBJ1-5
CATSRDLPGYGGSNQPQHF
>TRBV7-2|TRBJ2-1
CASSSLPRRASGGYNEQFF
>TRBV30|TRBJ1-1
CAWRADNQRAFF
>TRBV5-4|TRBJ2-5
CASSLGGTGNQETQYF
>TRBV11-3|TRBJ1-2
CASSRPWKGGYTF
>TRBV3-1/TRBV3-2|TRBJ2-7
CASSRETGLINEQYF
>TRBV19|TRBJ1-6
CASSKAGNYSPLHF
>TRBV29-1|TRBJ2-3
CSVESEGRDTQYF
>TRBV20-1|TRBJ1-4
CSGRQDEKLFF
>TRBV19|TRBJ1-1
CASSQKGGRSTEAFF
>TRBV7-9|TRBJ2-1
CASSPIPYRGSSYNEQFF
>TRBV21-1|TRBJ1-1
CASGHRAGTEAFF
>TRBV6-4|TRBJ1-6
CASTLGGPNNSPLHF
>TRBV3-1/TRBV3-2|TRBJ2-5
CASHFQETQYF
>TRBV19|TRBJ1-5
CASSIITDQPQHF
>TRBV10-1|TRBJ2-3
CASSSETGHTDTQYF
>TRBV6-5|TRBJ1-1
CASSHRDRVPEAFF
>TRBV10-1|TRBJ1-2
CASSPGQGNYGYTF
>TRBV5-4|TRBJ1-1
CASSLSAGTEAFF
>TRBV5-4|TRBJ1-2
CARSLGGGSNYGYTF
>TRBV12-5|TRBJ2-1
CASGTVTRMFF
>TRBV5-6|TRBJ1-6
CASSLRFRNSPLHF
>TRBV15|TRBJ1-2
CATSRETRGGYTF
>TRBV7-2|TRBJ1-5
CASSLAGAGQPQHF
>TRBV6-5|TRBJ1-1
CASSPGARVNTEAFF
>TRBV5-6|TRBJ1-2
CASSSGQSNYGYTF
>TRBV12-3/TRBV12-4|TRBJ1-3
CASTLGGTIYF
>TRBV29-1|TRBJ1-2
CSVFTQGARGYGYTF
>TRBV9|TRBJ2-3
CASSVEKGLGTDTQYF
>TRBV12-3/TRBV12-4|TRBJ1-5
CASRNRNQPQHF
>TRBV11-2|TRBJ2-1
CASSFIAGARRSEQFF
>TRBV7-6|TRBJ2-1
CASSLEGDEQFF
>TRBV30|TRBJ1-1
CAWSKLDRNTEAFF
>TRBV7-8|TRBJ1-3
CASSPKPGLYSGNTIYF
>TRBV9|TRBJ2-1
CASSEQGNPGDEQFF
>TRBV25-1|TRBJ1-2
CASSRGQGGYGYTF
>TRBV9|TRBJ2-2
CASSVDPRGGSGRELFF
>TRBV19|TRBJ1-2
CASGAWEDGYTF
>TRBV28|TRBJ1-1
CASSTRDRGIAEAFF
>TRBV6-5|TRBJ1-2
CASGRDRGLGGYTF
>TRBV11-2|TRBJ2-2
CASSAPGQGNTGELFF
>TRBV2|TRBJ2-7
CASSGGVSYEQYF
>TRBV14|TRBJ1-1
CASSLRTGRNTEAFF